The 29 T cell receptor beta chains below were found in one sample sequenced in a study of blood T cell repertoires in COVID-19. The method was immunoSEQ multiplex PCR; TCRdb's version includes in-frame clones alone and lacks a portion of them. The table lists 210,000 or so clones, approximately 85% of them singletons, with approximately 5.1% in the top ten. The sequenced sample was peripheral blood. Receptor source: a woman in her sixties or seventies with active or convalescent COVID-19.

A single count supports this clone. V gene TRBV5-1 combines with J gene TRBJ1-2, with D tentatively TRBD1 (5 bases). CDR1 and CDR2 from the germline V gene are SGHRS and YFSETQ. The CDR3 runs to 13 residues. Trimming took 0 bases from V and 8 from J, leaving 11 bases between them. The CDR3 region is CASSLAGVQGYTF. CDR3 DNA: TGCGCCAGCAGCTTGGCGGGGGTTCAGGGCTACACCTTC.

This clone was seen once. The chain has TRBV28 and TRBJ2-7, with D hard to call. V was pared by 6 bases and J by 6 bases, with 9 bases between. The CDR3 contains 11 residues. Germline CDR1 MDHEN, CDR2 SYDVKM. In DNA, the CDR3 is TGTGCCAGCAGAGCCCGAACCGAGCAGTACTTC. Translation gives CASRARTEQYF.

V is TRBV7-6 and J is TRBJ2-3; the match to TRBD2 covers 8 bases. The CDR3 loop spans 15 amino acids. V was clipped by 5 bases and J by 4 bases; unmatched bases: 8. Germline loops: CDR1 SGHVS, CDR2 FNYEAQ. Here the CDR3 DNA reads TGTGCCAGCAGCCGACGGGAGGGAACCCCAGATACGCAGTATTTT. It codes for CASSRREGTPDTQYF.

The rearrangement joins TRBV7-9 to TRBJ1-2; the match to TRBD1 covers 8 bases. The CDR3 has 15 amino acids. Germline loops: CDR1 SEHNR, CDR2 FQNEAQ (reference sequence). The V and J ends lost 5 bases and 0 bases, in that order; junction bases with no gene match: 5. The CDR3 DNA reads TGTGCCAGCAGCCCTATGGGACAGGCTAACTATGGCTACACCTTC. The encoded protein is CASSPMGQANYGYTF.

This clone was seen a handful of times. The rearrangement uses TRBV5-6 and TRBJ1-1, with D maybe TRBD1 (5 bases). This CDR3 spans 14 amino acids. Trimming shortened V by 1 base and J by 5 bases, and 12 bases separated the two germline ends. The germline V gene encodes CDR1 SGHDT and CDR2 YYEEEE. The CDR3, as DNA: TGTGCCAGCAGCTTGTCAGGGAAAGAGACTGAAGCTTTCTTT. It specifies CASSLSGKETEAFF.

Here the CDR3 reads CASSSGINEQFF. The DNA for the CDR3 is TGTGCCAGCAGTTCGGGGATCAATGAGCAGTTCTTC. The rearrangement joins TRBV6-5 to TRBJ2-1; the D gene is possibly TRBD2 (5 bases). Germline V gene data show CDR1 as MNHEY and CDR2 as SVGAGI. The CDR3 extends over 12 amino acids. Trimming stripped 4 bases from V and 6 bases from J, with 7 bases between.

This clone was detected a few times. This rearrangement joins TRBV5-1 to TRBJ2-5; D uncertain. The CDR3 sequence is 14 residues long. The germline CDR1 and CDR2 sequences are SGHRS and YFSETQ. V gave up 4 bases and J gave up 2 bases, with 12 bases separating them. CDR3 in DNA: TGCGCCAGCAGCCCCCCGTCACTTCAAGAGACCCAGTACTTC. It yields the protein CASSPPSLQETQYF.

V is TRBV29-1 and J is TRBJ2-2, with 8 bases that match TRBD2. With 5 bases clipped from V and 0 bases from J, the junction kept 11 bases outside the gene matches. The CDR3 is made up of 17 amino acids. Germline CDR1 SQVTM, CDR2 ANQGSEA. The CDR3 sequence: CSVSDSGNRANTGELFF. In DNA, the CDR3 is TGCAGCGTTAGCGATAGCGGGAACAGAGCGAACACCGGGGAGCTGTTTTTT.

V is TRBV3-1 (or the pseudogene TRBV3-2) and J is TRBJ1-2; 12 bases fit TRBD1. Germline V gives CDR1 LGHDT, CDR2 YNNKEL (reference sequence). The CDR3 consists of 15 residues. V shed 6 bases, J shed 3 bases, and the junction held 5 bases outside the gene matches. The CDR3 protein is CASSRRDRGHYGYTF. The DNA for the CDR3 is TGTGCCAGCAGTCGGAGGGACAGGGGGCACTATGGCTACACCTTC.

The rearrangement joins TRBV7-2 to TRBJ1-2, with D maybe TRBD1 (5 bases). CDR1 is SGHTA and CDR2 is FQGNSA in the germline V gene. V lost 7 bases and J 5 bases, leaving 23 bases between the germline ends. The CDR3 sequence is 16 residues long. This CDR3 reads CASTLDWGFLLYGYTF. The CDR3 bases are TGTGCCAGCACTCTAGATTGGGGCTTTCTCTTATATGGCTACACCTTC.

The V gene is TRBV6-5, the J gene TRBJ1-5; 10 positions match TRBD1. Germline CDR1 is MNHEY and CDR2 is SVGAGI. The CDR3 spans 15 residues. V lost 6 bases to trimming and J lost 4 bases; unmatched junction nucleotides: 6. This chain's CDR3 is CASSDPGQGNQPQHF. CDR3 coding DNA: TGTGCCAGCAGCGATCCGGGACAGGGGAATCAGCCCCAGCATTTT.

The chain couples TRBV7-9 to TRBJ2-5; D perhaps matches TRBD2 (5 bases). The germline gives CDR1 SEHNR, CDR2 FQNEAQ (reference sequence). CDR3 length: 16 amino acids. The V gene lost 0 bases and the J gene lost 5 bases, with 16 bases spanning the gap. The CDR3: CASSLAQLVALETQYF. As DNA, the CDR3 is TGTGCCAGCAGCTTAGCTCAACTAGTAGCTCTGGAGACCCAGTACTTC. Drawing the rest from reference TRBV7-9 and TRBJ2-5, the complete variable domain is DTGVSQNPRHKITKRGQNVTFRCDPISEHNRLYWYRQTLGQGPEFLTYFQNEAQLEKSRLLSDRFSAERPKGSFSTLEIQRTEQGDSAMYLCASSLAQLVALETQYFGPGTRLLVL.

This clone was observed a handful of times. This sequence joins TRBV5-1 and TRBJ1-5; 7 bases line up with TRBD1. V shed 4 bases and J 5 bases; nucleotides not matched to a gene: 9. The CDR3 contains 15 residues. Germline V gene lookup returns CDR1 SGHRS and CDR2 YFSETQ. The CDR3 protein is CASSRTGTEDQPQHF. CDR3 bases: TGCGCCAGCAGCAGAACCGGGACAGAAGATCAGCCCCAGCATTTT. The whole variable domain, filled in from reference TRBV5-1 and TRBJ1-5, reads KAGVTQTPRYLIKTRGQQVTLSCSPISGHRSVSWYQQTPGQGLQFLFEYFSETQRNKGNFPGRFSGRQFSNSRSEMNVSTLELGDSALYLCASSRTGTEDQPQHFGDGTRLSIL.

This clone was detected a few times. The chain has TRBV3-1 (or the pseudogene TRBV3-2) and TRBJ2-7; tentatively, D is TRBD1 (6 bases). The germline CDR1 and CDR2 sequences are LGHDT and YNNKEL (reference sequence). V lost 11 bases, J lost 3 bases, and 14 bases lay in between. CDR3 length: 12 amino acids. CDR3 region: CAARGLGYEQYF. DNA for the CDR3: TGTGCCGCGAGGGGGTTGGGCTACGAGCAGTACTTC.

This clone was observed a handful of times. CDR3 bases: TGTGCCAGCCAACTAGCGGGAAGCGCCACCGGGGAGCTGTTTTTT. Its protein product is CASQLAGSATGELFF. The gene calls are TRBV2 and TRBJ2-2; TRBD2 agrees at 10 bases. The CDR3 length is 15 residues. CDR1 is SNHLY and CDR2 is FYNNEI in the germline V gene. V shed 8 bases, J shed 4 bases, and the junction held 7 bases outside the gene matches.

The chain links TRBV10-3 to TRBJ2-3, with TRBD2 matching over 8 bases. After removal of 6 bases from V and 2 bases from J, the junction contained 7 bases not matched to a gene. The CDR3 consists of 15 residues. The germline V gene has CDR1 ENHRY and CDR2 SYGVKD. CDR3 DNA sequence: TGTGCCATCAGCGGAGCGGGGGCGGCCACAGATACGCAGTATTTT. This gives the protein CAISGAGAATDTQYF.

This clone has just a few counts. CDR3 DNA: TGCGCCAGCAGCTTTGGACAGGGGGTTGGCAATCAGCCCCAGCATTTT. Translation gives CASSFGQGVGNQPQHF. The J gene is TRBJ1-5, the V gene TRBV5-1, with 10 positions matching TRBD1. V dropped 2 bases and J dropped 2; count of bases not matched to a gene: 4. This CDR3 is built from 16 residues. Germline V gives CDR1 SGHRS, CDR2 YFSETQ. The full variable domain, with the rest looked up from reference TRBV5-1 and TRBJ1-5, is KAGVTQTPRYLIKTRGQQVTLSCSPISGHRSVSWYQQTPGQGLQFLFEYFSETQRNKGNFPGRFSGRQFSNSRSEMNVSTLELGDSALYLCASSFGQGVGNQPQHFGDGTRLSIL.

The chain uses TRBV11-3 and TRBJ2-2; the D gene is possibly TRBD1 (6 bases). The CDR3 totals 14 residues. V was trimmed by 5 bases and J by 0 bases, leaving 7 bases between them. CDR1 is SGHNT and CDR2 is YENEEA in the germline V gene. The CDR3, as DNA: TGTGCCAGCAGCAGGACAGCGAACACCGGGGAGCTGTTTTTT. Amino acids: CASSRTANTGELFF.

This chain uses TRBV27 with TRBJ2-1; no definite D call. CDR1 MNHEY and CDR2 SMNVEV come from the germline V gene (reference sequence). Trimming left V 5 bases short and J 2 bases short, with 16 bases between. The CDR3 totals 16 residues. CDR3 nucleotides: TGTGCCAGCAGTAGAGAACCCATTAGTCCCTACAATGAGCAGTTCTTC. The encoded protein is CASSREPISPYNEQFF.

The rearrangement links TRBV6-5 to TRBJ1-3; D possibly corresponds to TRBD1 (6 bases). Germline CDR1 is MNHEY and CDR2 is SVGAGI. The germline V and J ends were trimmed by 0 bases and 2 bases, with 11 bases remaining between them. The CDR3 runs to 16 residues. Here the CDR3 DNA reads TGTGCCAGCAGTTACTCGAGGGGGGGGGCTGGAAACACCATATATTTT. Protein product: CASSYSRGGAGNTIYF.

This chain joins TRBV7-3 and TRBJ2-2; 7 bases fit TRBD1. Germline trimming cut 1 base from V and 5 bases from J; bases unmatched to any gene: 7. The germline V gene encodes CDR1 SGHTA and CDR2 FQGTGA. The CDR3 is 16 residues long. The CDR3 reads CASSLIQGVETGELFF. DNA for the CDR3: TGTGCCAGCAGCTTAATCCAGGGGGTTGAAACCGGGGAGCTGTTTTTT. Full variable domain (remainder filled in from reference TRBV7-3 and TRBJ2-2): GAGVSQTPSNKVTEKGKYVELRCDPISGHTALYWYRQSLGQGPEFLIYFQGTGAADDSGLPNDRFFAVRPEGSVSTLKIQRTERGDSAVYLCASSLIQGVETGELFFGEGSRLTVL.

The rearrangement joins TRBV2 to TRBJ2-1, with 8 bases lining up with TRBD2. The CDR3 extends over 14 amino acids. Germline V gene sequence: CDR1 SNHLY, CDR2 FYNNEI. After removal of 10 bases from V and 9 bases from J, the junction contained 14 bases not matched to a gene. The CDR3: CAKGTGRAGGEQFF. CDR3 nucleotide sequence: TGTGCCAAGGGGACCGGGAGGGCCGGAGGTGAGCAGTTCTTC.

V usage is TRBV7-3 and J usage is TRBJ1-1; 8 bases are a match to TRBD1. Germline V CDR1 and CDR2: SGHTA, FQGTGA. The length of the CDR3 is 13 residues. With 5 bases clipped from V and 4 bases from J, the junction kept 3 bases outside the gene matches. CDR3: CASSRDRTTEAFF. In nucleotides, the CDR3 is TGTGCCAGCAGCCGGGACAGGACCACTGAAGCTTTCTTT.

The chain recombines TRBV27 with TRBJ1-5; D perhaps matches TRBD1 (5 bases). The CDR3 has 17 amino acids. The germline gives CDR1 MNHEY, CDR2 SMNVEV (reference sequence). V dropped 1 base and J dropped 1 base, with 14 bases sitting between them. CDR3 bases: TGTGCCAGCAGTTTATGGTCTCAGGGTTGGAGCAATCAGCCCCAGCATTTT. Its translation: CASSLWSQGWSNQPQHF.

The chain is built from TRBV15 and TRBJ1-2; 9 nucleotides agree with TRBD1. J was trimmed by 2 bases and V by 3 bases; bases with no gene match: 13. CDR3 size: 18 residues. CDR1 and CDR2 from the germline V gene are LNHNV and YYDKDF (reference sequence). CDR3 in DNA: TGTGCCACCAGCAGGGATGGGGGACAGGGTACAGAGAACTATGGCTACACCTTC. This codes for CATSRDGGQGTENYGYTF. Together with reference TRBV15 and TRBJ1-2, the CDR3 gives the full variable domain: DAMVIQNPRYQVTQFGKPVTLSCSQTLNHNVMYWYQQKSSQAPKLLFHYYDKDFNNEADTPDNFQSRRPNTSFCFLDIRSPGLGDTAMYLCATSRDGGQGTENYGYTFGSGTRLTVV.

This chain joins TRBV3-1 (or the pseudogene TRBV3-2) and TRBJ2-2; 7 bases match TRBD1. Germline V gives CDR1 LGHDT, CDR2 YNNKEL (reference sequence). Losses at the gene ends were 4 bases for V and 5 bases for J; bases not matched to a gene: 4. CDR3 length: 14 residues. The DNA of the CDR3 is TGTGCCAGCAGCCCTAGGGACAGTACCGGGGAGCTGTTTTTT. Amino acid sequence: CASSPRDSTGELFF.

CDR3 bases: TGTGCCAGCAGCCCCCAAGGGAGTTCTTGGGTGACTGGGGCCAACGTCCTGACTTTC. Protein product: CASSPQGSSWVTGANVLTF. The chain is built from TRBV7-9 and TRBJ2-6; a possible D gene is TRBD2 (5 bases). The germline gives CDR1 SEHNR, CDR2 FQNEAQ (reference sequence). Trimming removed 5 bases from V and 2 bases from J, with 22 bases in between. The CDR3 has 19 residues.

The V gene is TRBV19, the J gene TRBJ2-2, with TRBD2 matching 8 bases. Germline CDR1 and CDR2: LNHDA and SQIVND (reference sequence). This CDR3 has 16 residues. Trimming at V came to 6 bases and at J to 7 bases, leaving 13 bases not matched to a gene. In DNA, the CDR3 is TGTGCCAGTAGCATCCGGGGGGGCCAGGGGAGCGGGGAGCTGTTTTTT. It translates to CASSIRGGQGSGELFF.

This clone was seen only a few times. The chain links TRBV5-1 to TRBJ1-2; 9 bases match TRBD1. There are 15 residues in the CDR3. V lost 4 bases to trimming and J lost 5 bases; unmatched junction nucleotides: 9. Germline V gives CDR1 SGHRS, CDR2 YFSETQ. CDR3 sequence (DNA): TGCGCCAGCAGCCCGGACCCGGACAGGGGATATGGCTACACCTTC. This encodes CASSPDPDRGYGYTF.